The TCR beta chain described here comes from a study of early T cells in non-severe SARS-CoV-2 infection. Researchers attached unique molecular identifiers to individual cDNA molecules. In TCRdb, the 5' RACE reads were re-called with MiXCR into one record per CDR3 protein. This sample has about 66,000 distinct CDR3 sequences; approximately 9.1% occur once, and the top ten carry 3.2%. V was pared by 0 bases and J by 6 bases, with 9 bases between. CDR1 is SGHTA and CDR2 is FQGNSA in the germline V gene. This CDR3 region has 13 residues. The sequence came from an adult who was a healthcare worker with PCR-confirmed SARS-CoV-2 infection or an uninfected control (not recorded which). Sequencing used whole blood. J is TRBJ2-7 and V is TRBV7-2; D ambiguous. CDR3 nucleotide sequence: TGTGCCAGCAGCTTAGCTATTTACGGCGAGCAGTACTTC. Encoded protein: CASSLAIYGEQYF.